The present entry profiles one T cell receptor beta chain with its context. Its target is unknown. UMIs and a universal primer site were added when TCR cDNA was made by 5'RACE template switching. Using its own MiXCR run on the 5' RACE reads, TCRdb lists one record per CDR3 protein. The table lists 99,000 or so distinct CDR3 sequences, under 6.5% of them singletons. This sample was taken from a study of T cells after yellow fever vaccination. Notes on the study in general: Post-booster repertoires again held most primary-vaccination clones (around 95% CD4, over 80% CD8).

The sample was CD8+ T cells sorted from PBMCs, taken 10 days after the yellow fever booster vaccination. The TCR originated in a man younger than 35 who received the YFV17D yellow fever vaccine.

CDR3 region: CSASYRGLGGYTF. In nucleotides, the CDR3 is TGCAGTGCTAGCTACAGGGGGCTGGGTGGCTACACCTTC. The chain couples TRBV20-1 to TRBJ1-2; 9 bases line up with TRBD1. The CDR3 is 13 amino acids. Looked up from germline, CDR1 is DFQATT and CDR2 is SNEGSKA (reference sequence). Trimming removed 3 bases from V and 7 bases from J; junction bases left unmatched: 6.